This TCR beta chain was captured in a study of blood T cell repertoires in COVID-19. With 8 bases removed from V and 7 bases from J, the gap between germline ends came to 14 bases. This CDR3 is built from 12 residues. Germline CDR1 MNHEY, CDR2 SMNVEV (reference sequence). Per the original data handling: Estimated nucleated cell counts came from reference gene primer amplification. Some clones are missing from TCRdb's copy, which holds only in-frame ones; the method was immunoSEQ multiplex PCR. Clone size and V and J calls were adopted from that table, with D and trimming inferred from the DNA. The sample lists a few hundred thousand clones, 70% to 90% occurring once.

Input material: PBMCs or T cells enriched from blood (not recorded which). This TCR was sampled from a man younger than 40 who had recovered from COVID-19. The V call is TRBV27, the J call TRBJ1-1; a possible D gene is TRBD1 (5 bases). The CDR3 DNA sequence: TGTGCCAGCGAGGAAGGGGATGATGAAGCTTTCTTT. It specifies CASEEGDDEAFF.